This TCR beta chain was profiled in a study of blood T cell repertoires in COVID-19. Study at large: The cDNA or gDNA used as material had been derived from T cells, B-cell-depleted T cells, or PBMCs.

Per the germline V gene, CDR1 is SGHRS and CDR2 is YFSETQ. The J segment lost 0 bases and the V segment lost 0 bases, leaving 2 bases of the junction unmatched. The CDR3 has 15 residues. Original analysis: It was from reference gene primer amplification that nucleated cell counts were estimated. Measured with immunoSEQ multiplex PCR; TCRdb has only the in-frame clones, and not every one. V, J and clone size are taken as reported in that table, and D and trimming were inferred from the DNA itself. This sample has about 110,000 clones; 81% occur once, and the top ten carry roughly 1.4%. The chain joins TRBV5-1 to TRBJ1-1, with 7 bases identical to TRBD1. Sequenced sample: peripheral blood. This sequence was found in a man between 50 and 59 years old with acute or convalescent COVID-19. The CDR3 DNA reads TGCGCCAGCAGCTTGGAGGGGGCCATGAACACTGAAGCTTTCTTT. This sequence encodes CASSLEGAMNTEAFF.